The entry below describes one T cell receptor beta chain. Its specificity is not known. The read ends 3 residues early relative to the CDR3; the germline J gene fills the gap. From germline, CDR1 is WSHSY and CDR2 SAAADI. The germline V and J ends were trimmed by 8 bases and 8 bases, with 12 bases remaining between them. The CDR3 length is 12 residues. The data derive from a study of T cells in women clearing cervical HPV infection. Turning to the study itself: Case blood was drawn when the lesion was first found; control blood after infection became undetectable.

Points from the study as a whole: Richness plus V gene abundances separated cases from controls with AUC over 0.8.

Clones were sequenced by immunoSEQ multiplex PCR, and TCRdb holds only the in-frame ones, with some missing. This sample's clone table lists more than 20,000 clones. All participants had a single incident cervical HPV16 infection, and prevalent HPV16 infections were excluded. The V call is TRBV10-2, the J call TRBJ1-4; the D gene is possibly TRBD1 (5 bases). This TCR was sampled from a woman between 18 and 70 years old with a cervical HPV16 infection that either progressed to CIN3+ or cleared (not recorded which). Sequenced sample: blood buffy coat. The CDR3 DNA, read in part, is TGCGCCAGCGCCAGGGTAGGCGAAAAA. It specifies CASARVGEK. The whole CDR3 region reads CASARVGEKLFF.